These 27 T cell receptor beta chains were all obtained from the same sample, sequenced in a study of cytomegalovirus exposure and HLA in healthy donors. Primers: 60 Vbeta forward and 13 Jbeta reverse. Assay used: immunoSEQ multiplex PCR; TCRdb lists only in-frame clones, some missing. The repertoire consists of 80,000 to 95,000 clones, with less than 65% occurring once and the leading ten covering roughly 6%. The material sequenced was PBMCs. The receptors come from a woman in her thirties in good health and CMV-seronegative.

The rearrangement joins TRBV7-9 to TRBJ2-7; maybe TRBD1 (6 bases). V was cut by 4 bases and J by 0 bases, with 19 bases left in between. The CDR3 totals 17 residues. Germline values: CDR1 SEHNR, CDR2 FQNEAQ (reference sequence). CDR3 loop: CASSSPPSGQTSYEQYF. The CDR3 DNA reads as TGTGCCAGCAGCTCCCCCCCGTCGGGACAAACCTCCTACGAGCAGTACTTC.

The genes are TRBV28 and TRBJ2-7, with 9 bases matching TRBD2. This CDR3 is built from 16 residues. CDR1 and CDR2 (germline): MDHEN, SYDVKM. Unmatched junction bases numbered 11, after V lost 3 bases and J lost 5 bases. The CDR3 coding sequence is TGTGCCAGCAGTTTCTGGGGTAGCGGGAGTATCCACGAGCAGTACTTC. Translating gives CASSFWGSGSIHEQYF.

There are a few counts of this clone. V is TRBV14 and J is TRBJ2-5; weak D call: TRBD1 (6 bases). This CDR3 is 13 amino acids long. Trimming removed 7 bases from V and 2 bases from J, with 11 bases in between. Germline CDR1 and CDR2: SGHDN and FVKESK. The CDR3: CASKRQAQETQYF. The CDR3 region has the DNA TGTGCCAGCAAACGACAGGCGCAAGAGACCCAGTACTTC.

This clone was recorded a few times. The chain carries TRBV28 and TRBJ2-7; possibly TRBD1 for D (6 bases). V dropped 2 bases and J dropped 3 bases, with 14 bases sitting between them. Germline CDR1 and CDR2: MDHEN and SYDVKM. The CDR3 runs to 15 residues. The CDR3: CASSLHRVKVYEQYF. The CDR3 DNA is TGTGCCAGCAGTTTACACAGGGTCAAGGTCTACGAGCAGTACTTC.

The J gene is TRBJ1-6, the V gene TRBV7-9, with TRBD1 matching 10 bases. Germline-derived CDR1 and CDR2 are SEHNR and FQNEAQ (reference sequence). V lost 4 bases, J lost 9 bases, and 3 bases stayed unmatched. The CDR3 extends over 14 amino acids. The CDR3, as DNA: TGTGCCAGCAGCTCTCGACAGGGGGCTTCACCCCTCCACTTT. Protein product: CASSSRQGASPLHF.

In the case of this clone: The identical CDR3 is also encoded by other nucleotide sequences in the sample. V usage is TRBV2 and J usage is TRBJ1-1; TRBD1 matches 7 bases. The CDR3 runs 14 residues. The junction had 2 bases not matched to a gene; V was cut back by 4 bases and J by 0 bases. Germline CDR1 and CDR2: SNHLY and FYNNEI. This CDR3 is CASSVQGVNTEAFF. CDR3 nucleotides: TGTGCCAGCAGTGTGCAGGGGGTGAACACTGAAGCTTTCTTT.

The chain employs TRBV11-2 and TRBJ1-1; D is possibly TRBD1 (5 bases). There are 15 residues in the CDR3. Trimming pared 1 base from V and 1 base from J, leaving 10 bases between. The germline V gene encodes CDR1 SGHAT and CDR2 FQNNGV. CDR3 protein: CASSLGPQGNTEAFF. The CDR3 nucleotides are TGTGCCAGCAGCTTAGGTCCTCAGGGGAACACTGAAGCTTTCTTT. The full variable domain, with the rest looked up from reference TRBV11-2 and TRBJ1-1, is EAGVAQSPRYKIIEKRQSVAFWCNPISGHATLYWYQQILGQGPKLLIQFQNNGVVDDSQLPKDRFSAERLKGVDSTLKIQPAKLEDSAVYLCASSLGPQGNTEAFFGQGTRLTVV.

The J gene is TRBJ1-1, the V gene TRBV6-5; D uncertain. The CDR3 extends over 12 amino acids. Between the trimmed V and J ends, which lost 8 bases and 0 bases, there was a span of 7 bases. Germline-derived CDR1 and CDR2 are MNHEY and SVGAGI. CDR3: CASSTVNTEAFF. Here the CDR3 DNA reads TGTGCCAGCTCCACGGTGAACACTGAAGCTTTCTTT.

This rearrangement joins TRBV6-1 to TRBJ1-5; 10 nucleotides line up with TRBD1. After removal of 8 bases from V and 3 bases from J, the junction contained 1 base not matched to a gene. CDR3 length equals 13 residues. Germline V lookup: CDR1 MNHNS, CDR2 SASEGT. This CDR3 is CASGQGVNQPQHF. The CDR3 DNA reads TGTGCCAGCGGACAGGGGGTCAATCAGCCCCAGCATTTT.

This clone was seen only a few times. The V and J genes are TRBV6-5 and TRBJ2-7; 7 nucleotides match TRBD1. Germline V lookup: CDR1 MNHEY, CDR2 SVGAGI. V was pared by 4 bases and J by 6 bases, with 12 bases of the junction left unmatched. The CDR3 runs 15 residues. CDR3 nucleotide sequence: TGTGCCAGCAGTTCCGGACAGGCCTGGTCAGGCGAGCAGTACTTC. Translated, it gives CASSSGQAWSGEQYF.

With regard to this clone: The junction shows a germline mismatch at one end, possibly a read error. The sample contains more than one DNA sequence encoding this CDR3. J is TRBJ2-7 and V is TRBV29-1; 9 positions match TRBD1. This CDR3 has 14 residues. Germline V gene sequence: CDR1 SQVTM, CDR2 ANQGSEA. CDR3 region: CSVVGGQGTYEQYF. The CDR3 DNA reads TGCAGCGTTGTCGGGGGACAGGGAACCTACGAACAGTACTTC.

Comment on this clone: At one end, the junction sequence differs from germline, possibly due to a read error. The V call is TRBV11-1, the J call TRBJ2-6; unclear D gene. Per germline, CDR1 SGHAT and CDR2 FQDESV (reference sequence). This CDR3 has 16 residues. The CDR3 sequence is CTSSPGDFSGANVLTF. Here the CDR3 DNA reads TGTACCAGCAGCCCTGGAGATTTCTCTGGGGCCAACGTCCTGACTTTC.

This chain joins TRBV18 and TRBJ1-2; 8 nucleotides line up with TRBD1. J lost 3 bases, V lost 3 bases, and 6 bases had no gene match. This CDR3 has 15 residues. Looked up from germline, CDR1 is KGHSH and CDR2 is LQKENI. CDR3 residues: CASSPGQGVDYGYTF. In nucleotides, the CDR3 is TGTGCCAGCTCACCCGGACAGGGAGTGGACTATGGCTACACCTTC.

V and J are TRBV15 and TRBJ1-5; D uncertain. Germline V gene lookup returns CDR1 LNHNV and CDR2 YYDKDF (reference sequence). Trimming shortened V by 5 bases and J by 7 bases, and 18 bases separated the two germline ends. The CDR3 runs to 15 residues. The CDR3 region has the DNA TGTGCCACCAGCCTAGAGTTGGCCCCGGGGCAGCCCCAGCATTTT. Protein: CATSLELAPGQPQHF.

This clone was detected only a few times. The rearrangement links TRBV4-1 to TRBJ1-1, with 7 bases lining up with TRBD1. The V and J ends lost 6 bases and 1 base, in that order; junction bases with no gene match: 5. CDR3 length: 14 amino acids. CDR1 and CDR2 from the germline V gene are MGHRA and YSYEKL. The CDR3 spells CASSPRDRNTEAFF. The CDR3 nucleotides read TGCGCCAGCAGTCCCCGGGACAGGAACACTGAAGCTTTCTTT.

This clone was seen a few times. The chain combines TRBV5-1 with TRBJ1-2; D is ambiguous. Trimming took 0 bases from V and 3 from J, leaving 9 bases between them. The CDR3 is 14 amino acids. CDR1 and CDR2 from the germline V gene are SGHRS and YFSETQ. The CDR3 here is CASSLEASDYGYTF. CDR3 sequence (DNA): TGCGCCAGCAGCTTGGAGGCCAGCGACTATGGCTACACCTTC.

J is TRBJ2-1 and V is TRBV7-2, with D possibly matching TRBD2 (6 bases). CDR1 is SGHTA and CDR2 is FQGNSA in the germline V gene. The CDR3 is 16 residues long. Trimming removed 1 base at V and 2 bases at J, with 12 bases between. For the CDR3, the DNA is TGTGCCAGCAGCTTAGTAGCGGAGGCGCCCTACAATGAGCAGTTCTTC. It is translated as CASSLVAEAPYNEQFF.

The chain recombines TRBV6-5 with TRBJ1-1; D not resolved. There are 15 residues in the CDR3. Per the germline V gene, CDR1 is MNHEY and CDR2 is SVGAGI. The V end lost 0 bases, the J end lost 6 bases, and 14 bases lay between the germline ends. As DNA, the CDR3 is TGTGCCAGCAGTTACTCAAATGGGAGATGGGCTGAAGCTTTCTTT. Encoded protein: CASSYSNGRWAEAFF.

The chain couples TRBV5-1 to TRBJ2-7, with TRBD2 matching over 7 bases. The length of the CDR3 is 13 residues. V shed 4 bases, J shed 5 bases, and the junction held 6 bases outside the gene matches. CDR1 is SGHRS and CDR2 is YFSETQ in the germline V gene. CDR3 residues: CASSRLRGDEQYF. The CDR3 DNA sequence: TGCGCCAGCAGCCGGCTTCGGGGGGACGAGCAGTACTTC. The full variable domain, in which reference TRBV5-1 and TRBJ2-7 provide the parts outside the CDR3, is KAGVTQTPRYLIKTRGQQVTLSCSPISGHRSVSWYQQTPGQGLQFLFEYFSETQRNKGNFPGRFSGRQFSNSRSEMNVSTLELGDSALYLCASSRLRGDEQYFGPGTRLTVT.

The chain recombines TRBV9 with TRBJ2-7, with D possibly matching TRBD1 (5 bases). Trimming left V 4 bases short and J 1 base short, with 12 bases between. Per germline, CDR1 SGDLS and CDR2 YYNGEE. The CDR3 consists of 14 residues. The CDR3 nucleotides read TGTGCCAGCAGCCCGACGACAGTTTCCTACGAGCAGTACTTC. Translation gives CASSPTTVSYEQYF. Based on the CDR3 plus reference TRBV9 and TRBJ2-7, the full variable domain is DSGVTQTPKHLITATGQRVTLRCSPRSGDLSVYWYQQSLDQGLQFLIQYYNGEERAKGNILERFSAQQFPDLHSELNLSSLELGDSALYFCASSPTTVSYEQYFGPGTRLTVT.

The V gene is TRBV7-2, the J gene TRBJ1-5; 8 nucleotides agree with TRBD1. This CDR3 spans 13 amino acids. Germline loops: CDR1 SGHTA, CDR2 FQGNSA. V gave up 5 bases and J gave up 6 bases; unmatched junction bases: 3. This chain's CDR3 is CASSDDRGQPQHF. CDR3 nucleotide sequence: TGTGCCAGCAGCGATGACAGGGGTCAGCCCCAGCATTTT.

This clone was recorded only once. The J gene is TRBJ2-7, the V gene TRBV30; 11 nucleotides line up with TRBD1. The germline V gene has CDR1 GTSNPN and CDR2 SVGIG (reference sequence). This CDR3 is built from 16 residues. After removal of 1 base from V and 5 bases from J, the junction contained 10 bases not matched to a gene. The CDR3 sequence: CAWSGPPGQGEDEQYF. CDR3 nucleotides: TGTGCCTGGAGTGGCCCACCGGGACAGGGGGAGGACGAGCAGTACTTC.

The V call is TRBV19, the J call TRBJ2-1, with 9 bases lining up with TRBD1. The CDR3 extends over 14 amino acids. Looked up from germline, CDR1 is LNHDA and CDR2 is SQIVND (reference sequence). V gave up 4 bases and J gave up 8 bases; unmatched junction bases: 6. The CDR3 protein is CASSRPQGADEQFF. For the CDR3, the DNA is TGTGCCAGTAGTAGACCACAGGGGGCCGATGAGCAGTTCTTC. The full variable domain, its missing parts supplied by reference TRBV19 and TRBJ2-1, is DGGITQSPKYLFRKEGQNVTLSCEQNLNHDAMYWYRQDPGQGLRLIYYSQIVNDFQKGDIAEGYSVSREKKESFPLTVTSAQKNPTAFYLCASSRPQGADEQFFGPGTRLTVL.

The rearrangement uses TRBV11-2 and TRBJ1-1; D is ambiguous. Trimming shortened V by 4 bases and J by 8 bases, and 11 bases separated the two germline ends. The CDR3 runs 12 residues. From germline, CDR1 is SGHAT and CDR2 FQNNGV. The CDR3 sequence is CASSSRGREAFF. In nucleotides, the CDR3 is TGTGCCAGCAGCTCTCGGGGAAGAGAAGCTTTCTTT.

Only a few counts were recorded for this clone. The chain couples TRBV6-1 to TRBJ1-3; unclear D gene. V was cut by 2 bases and J by 0 bases, with 8 bases left in between. Germline V gives CDR1 MNHNS, CDR2 SASEGT. The CDR3 spans 15 residues. CDR3 nucleotides: TGTGCCAGCAGTGAAAGGAGGGTCTCTGGAAACACCATATATTTT. It encodes CASSERRVSGNTIYF.

CDR3 loop: CASSLETGSRTGELFF. In DNA, the CDR3 is TGTGCCAGCAGCTTGGAGACAGGGAGTAGGACCGGGGAGCTGTTTTTT. The chain employs TRBV5-4 and TRBJ2-2; 7 bases are shared with TRBD1. Germline-derived CDR1 and CDR2 are SGHNT and YYREEE (reference sequence). The CDR3 is 16 amino acids. The J segment lost 5 bases and the V segment lost 0 bases, leaving 7 bases of the junction unmatched.

The chain uses TRBV28 and TRBJ1-1; D not certain. The CDR3 is made up of 16 amino acids. Germline V gives CDR1 MDHEN, CDR2 SYDVKM. V dropped 6 bases and J dropped 0 bases, with 17 bases sitting between them. The CDR3 reads CASSPISGPMNTEAFF. CDR3 coding DNA: TGTGCCAGCAGCCCTATCTCTGGTCCGATGAACACTGAAGCTTTCTTT.